A single TCR beta chain is shown here with its context. Antigen specificity is unknown. The ViraFEST assay expanded antigen-specific CD4+ T cells with viral peptide pools before sequencing. Culture lasted 10 days before CD4+ T cell isolation. Every participant took two doses of the BNT162b2 or mRNA-1273 vaccine. Nucleocapsid antibodies stayed negative before and after vaccination, showing no earlier SARS-CoV-2 infection. Sequenced by immunoSEQ multiplex PCR; TCRdb stores in-frame clones only, minus some. The sample has 13,000 to 15,000 clones, 60% to 80% seen once; the top ten hold roughly 25%. Germline V gene lookup returns CDR1 SGDLS and CDR2 YYNGEE. The CDR3 loop spans 14 amino acids. Trimming removed 0 bases from V and 10 bases from J; junction bases left unmatched: 2. This sample was included in a study of vaccination effects on CD4 cells after COVID-19.

The chain has TRBV9 and TRBJ2-1; 12 nucleotides line up with TRBD2. The starting material was CD4+ T cells from PBMCs cultured with HCoV-NL63 spike peptides, obtained after COVID-19 vaccination. The receptor was derived from a human donor who received a COVID-19 vaccine. As DNA, the CDR3 is TGTGCCAGCAGCGTAGCTGGACTAGCGGGAGAGCAGTTCTTC. Translation: CASSVAGLAGEQFF. Combining the CDR3 with reference TRBV9 and TRBJ2-1 gives the whole variable domain DSGVTQTPKHLITATGQRVTLRCSPRSGDLSVYWYQQSLDQGLQFLIQYYNGEERAKGNILERFSAQQFPDLHSELNLSSLELGDSALYFCASSVAGLAGEQFFGPGTRLTVL.